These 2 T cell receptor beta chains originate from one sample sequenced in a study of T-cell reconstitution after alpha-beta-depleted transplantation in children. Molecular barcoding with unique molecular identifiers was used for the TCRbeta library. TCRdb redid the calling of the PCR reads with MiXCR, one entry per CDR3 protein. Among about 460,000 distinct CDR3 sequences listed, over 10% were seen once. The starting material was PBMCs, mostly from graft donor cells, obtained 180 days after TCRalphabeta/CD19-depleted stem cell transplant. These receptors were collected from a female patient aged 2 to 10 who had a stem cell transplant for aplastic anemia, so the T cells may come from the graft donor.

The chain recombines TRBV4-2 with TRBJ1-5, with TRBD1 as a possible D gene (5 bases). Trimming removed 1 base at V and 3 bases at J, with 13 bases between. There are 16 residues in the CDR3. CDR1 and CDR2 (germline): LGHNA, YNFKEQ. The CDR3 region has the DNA TGTGCCAGCAGCCAAGTTCGCAGGGACGCCAATCAGCCCCAGCATTTT. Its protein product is CASSQVRRDANQPQHF.

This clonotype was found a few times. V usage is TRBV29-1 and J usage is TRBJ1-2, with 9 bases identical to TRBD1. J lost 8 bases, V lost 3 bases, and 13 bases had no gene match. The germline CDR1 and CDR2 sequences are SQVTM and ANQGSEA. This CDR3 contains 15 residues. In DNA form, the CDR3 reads TGCAGCGTTGAGGTCCCGGGACAGGGAATGGGGGGCTACACCTTC. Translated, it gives CSVEVPGQGMGGYTF.